The clone carrying this TCR beta chain is classed as medium-sized. The antigen is not known. The CDR3 contains 16 residues. V dropped 4 bases and J dropped 7; count of bases not matched to a gene: 7. The data derive from a study of vaccination and CD4 T cells after COVID-19. As to treatment: approximately 9-day PBMC culture with coronavirus spike peptide pools or control peptides (ViraFEST assay). With the Oncomine TCR Beta short-read assay, DNA from cultured CD4+ T cells was sequenced. TCRdb independently ran MiXCR on the PCR reads; one entry per CDR3 protein. Among approximately 4,600 distinct CDR3 sequences, 15% to 20% were seen once, and the ten largest hold 14% to 15%.

This rearrangement joins TRBV12-3 or TRBV12-4 to TRBJ2-2; 12 bases agree with TRBD2. Source material: CD4+ T cells from blood, cultured in vitro. This TCR came from a human donor who had recovered from COVID-19. DNA of the CDR3: TGTGCCAGCAGTTCCCTAGCGGGGGGGCCCGGCGGGGAGCTGTTTTTT. Its protein is CASSSLAGGPGGELFF.